Below are 8 T cell receptor beta chains sequenced from a single sample in a study of radiotherapy plus CTLA-4 blockade in lung cancer. TCRdb's copy holds only in-frame clones and misses some; the assay was immunoSEQ multiplex PCR. The profile covers around 42,000 clones, with around 63% appearing a single time and 15% to 20% taken by the ten largest. This material consisted of peripheral blood, taken from a patient treated with radiotherapy plus ipilimumab. Receptor source: a human donor with non-small cell lung cancer who had a partial response to radiotherapy plus ipilimumab.

The gene calls are TRBV7-9 and TRBJ2-1; TRBD2 agrees at 7 bases. Per germline, CDR1 SEHNR and CDR2 FQNEAQ (reference sequence). CDR3 length: 15 residues. After removal of 1 base from V and 14 bases from J, the junction contained 14 bases not matched to a gene. The CDR3 DNA reads as TGTGCCAGCAGCTTAGGTGCCCGGGACTATTATCATGAGTTCTTC. It is translated as CASSLGARDYYHEFF.

This clone has a single count. V usage is TRBV29-1 and J usage is TRBJ2-3; 12 positions agree with TRBD2. Germline V gene sequence: CDR1 SQVTM, CDR2 ANQGSEA. The CDR3 has 19 residues. V lost 0 bases and J lost 1; bases outside the gene matches: 11. In nucleotides, the CDR3 is TGCAGCGTTGAAGATAGTCTAGCGGGAGGGACTTTTGGCACAGATACGCAGTATTTT. Translation: CSVEDSLAGGTFGTDTQYF.

The CDR3 DNA follows: TGTGCCAGTAGAAAAAGGGGTGAGAACGAGCAGTACTTC. Amino acid sequence: CASRKRGENEQYF. The chain links TRBV19 to TRBJ2-7, with a tentative D call TRBD1 (5 bases). The germline gives CDR1 LNHDA, CDR2 SQIVND (reference sequence). Trimming cost V 6 bases and J 5 bases, with 14 bases left between them. This CDR3 region has 13 residues.

The chain couples TRBV6-5 to TRBJ1-4; 9 nucleotides line up with TRBD1. This CDR3 has 15 residues. J was trimmed by 5 bases and V by 0 bases; bases with no gene match: 1. Germline loops: CDR1 MNHEY, CDR2 SVGAGI. DNA of the CDR3: TGTGCCAGCAGTTACTCGGGACAGGGAAATGAAAAACTGTTTTTT. Its protein product is CASSYSGQGNEKLFF.

By its share, this clone is medium-sized. This chain uses TRBV7-2 with TRBJ2-5; 11 bases map to TRBD2. The CDR3 extends over 16 amino acids. Germline V gives CDR1 SGHTA, CDR2 FQGNSA. V shed 2 bases, J shed 4 bases, and the junction held 6 bases outside the gene matches. The chain's CDR3 is CASSLFASGGTETQYF. The CDR3 DNA follows: TGTGCCAGCAGCTTATTTGCTAGCGGGGGGACAGAGACCCAGTACTTC. Variable domain in full (rest from reference TRBV7-2 and TRBJ2-5): GAGVSQSPSNKVTEKGKDVELRCDPISGHTALYWYRQSLGQGLEFLIYFQGNSAPDKSGLPSDRFSAERTGGSVSTLTIQRTQQEDSAVYLCASSLFASGGTETQYFGPGTRLLVL.

The chain joins TRBV5-1 to TRBJ2-3; no firm D call. CDR3 size: 12 residues. CDR1 and CDR2 (germline): SGHRS, YFSETQ. The V gene lost 4 bases and the J gene lost 4 bases, with 7 bases spanning the gap. Written as DNA, the CDR3 is TGCGCCAGCAGCGGTCAGGCAGATACGCAGTATTTT. Protein: CASSGQADTQYF.

The J gene is TRBJ1-4, the V gene TRBV7-2; tentative D call: TRBD1 (5 bases). There are 15 residues in the CDR3. Germline CDR1 is SGHTA and CDR2 is FQGNSA. Between the trimmed V and J ends, which lost 3 bases and 2 bases, there was a span of 10 bases. The CDR3 sequence is CASSFVGTTNEKLFF. The CDR3 nucleotides are TGTGCCAGCAGCTTCGTGGGGACTACTAATGAAAAACTGTTTTTT.

This clone has a handful of counts. This rearrangement joins TRBV6-1 to TRBJ1-5; 8 bases agree with TRBD1. The CDR3 spans 15 residues. Trimming removed 2 bases from V and 2 bases from J; junction bases left unmatched: 2. Germline V gene data show CDR1 as MNHNS and CDR2 as SASEGT. The CDR3 protein is CASSESGQGNQPQHF. The CDR3 bases are TGTGCCAGCAGTGAATCGGGACAGGGCAATCAGCCCCAGCATTTT.